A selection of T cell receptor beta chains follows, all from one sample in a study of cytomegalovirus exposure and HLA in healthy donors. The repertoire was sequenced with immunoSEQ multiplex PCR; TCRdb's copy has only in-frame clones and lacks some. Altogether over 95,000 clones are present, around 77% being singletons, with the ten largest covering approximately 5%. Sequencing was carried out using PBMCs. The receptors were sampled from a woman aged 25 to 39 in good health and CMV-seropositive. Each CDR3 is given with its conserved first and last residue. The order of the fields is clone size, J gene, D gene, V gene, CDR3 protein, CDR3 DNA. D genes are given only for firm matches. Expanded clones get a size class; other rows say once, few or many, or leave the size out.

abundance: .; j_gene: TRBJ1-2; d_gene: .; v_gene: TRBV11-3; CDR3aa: CASSLDVSIYGYTF; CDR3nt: TGTGCCAGCAGCTTAGACGTGAGTATCTATGGCTACACCTTC
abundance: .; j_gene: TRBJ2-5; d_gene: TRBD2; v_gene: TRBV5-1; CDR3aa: CASSPSGSGVETQYF; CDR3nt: TGCGCCAGCAGTCCCTCGGGAAGCGGGGTGGAGACCCAGTACTTC
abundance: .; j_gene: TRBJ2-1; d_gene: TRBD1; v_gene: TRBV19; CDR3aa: CASSNRDRDNEQFF; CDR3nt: TGTGCCAGTAGTAACCGGGACAGAGACAATGAGCAGTTCTTC
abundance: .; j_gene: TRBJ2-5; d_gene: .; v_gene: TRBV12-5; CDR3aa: CASGLYGGVGETQYF; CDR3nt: TGTGCTAGTGGTTTGTACGGGGGAGTAGGAGAGACCCAGTACTTC
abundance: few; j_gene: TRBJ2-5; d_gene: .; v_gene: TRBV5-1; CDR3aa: CASSTLDSQETQYF; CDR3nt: TGCGCCAGCAGCACTCTGGACAGCCAAGAGACCCAGTACTTC
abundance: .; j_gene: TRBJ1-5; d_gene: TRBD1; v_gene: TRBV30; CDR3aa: CAWSGTGYFPQHF; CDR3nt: TGTGCCTGGTCCGGGACAGGGTATTTCCCCCAGCATTTT
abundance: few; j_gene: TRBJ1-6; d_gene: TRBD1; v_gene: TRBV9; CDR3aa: CASSVRDRLEYSSPLHF; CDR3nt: TGTGCCAGCAGCGTGAGGGACAGGCTTGAGTATAGTTCACCCCTCCACTTT
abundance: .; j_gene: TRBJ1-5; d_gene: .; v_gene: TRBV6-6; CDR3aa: CASSTGLGQPQHF; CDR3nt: TGTGCCAGCAGCACAGGGTTAGGTCAGCCCCAGCATTTT
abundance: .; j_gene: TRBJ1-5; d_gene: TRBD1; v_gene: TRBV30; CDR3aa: CAWSTQGTSNQPQHF; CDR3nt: TGTGCCTGGAGTACACAGGGGACGAGCAATCAGCCCCAGCATTTT
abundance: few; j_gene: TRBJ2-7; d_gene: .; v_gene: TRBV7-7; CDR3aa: CASSLSQSYEQYF; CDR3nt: TGTGCTAGCAGCTTATCACAGTCCTACGAGCAGTACTTC
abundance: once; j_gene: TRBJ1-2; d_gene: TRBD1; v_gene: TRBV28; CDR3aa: CASSQIQGDGYTF; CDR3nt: TGTGCCAGCAGTCAAATACAGGGGGATGGCTACACCTTC
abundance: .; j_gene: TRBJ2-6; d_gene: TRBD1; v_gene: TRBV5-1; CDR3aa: CASSSQGQGSSGANVLTF; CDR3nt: TGCGCCAGCAGCTCGCAGGGACAGGGAAGCTCTGGGGCCAACGTCCTGACTTTC
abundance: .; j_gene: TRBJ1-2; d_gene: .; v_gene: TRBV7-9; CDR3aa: CASSLQWGYTF; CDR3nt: TGTGCCAGCAGCCTCCAGTGGGGCTACACCTTC
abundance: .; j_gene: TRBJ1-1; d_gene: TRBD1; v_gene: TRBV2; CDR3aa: CASSRRTGGNTEAFF; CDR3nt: TGTGCCAGCAGTCGACGGACAGGGGGGAACACTGAAGCTTTCTTT
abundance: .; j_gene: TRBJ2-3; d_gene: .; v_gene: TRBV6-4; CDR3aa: CASSGSGTDTQYF; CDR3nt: TGTGCCAGCAGTGGTAGCGGCACAGATACGCAGTATTTT
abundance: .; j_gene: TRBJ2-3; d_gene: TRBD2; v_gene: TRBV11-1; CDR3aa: CASSFGSASGGTDTQYF; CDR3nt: TGTGCCAGCAGCTTCGGGTCGGCTAGCGGGGGCACAGATACGCAGTATTTT
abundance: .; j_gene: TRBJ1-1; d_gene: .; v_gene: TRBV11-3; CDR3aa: CASSSPWEANTEAFF; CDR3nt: TGTGCCAGCAGCTCCCCCTGGGAGGCGAACACTGAAGCTTTCTTT
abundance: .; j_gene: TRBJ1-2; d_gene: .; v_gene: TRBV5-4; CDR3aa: CASSSKTGGGYTF; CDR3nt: TGTGCCAGCAGCTCTAAAACGGGAGGCGGCTACACCTTC
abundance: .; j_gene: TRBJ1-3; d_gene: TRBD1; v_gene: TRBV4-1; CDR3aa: CASSHYGTGKGFSGNTIYF; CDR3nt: TGCGCCAGCAGCCATTACGGGACAGGGAAAGGCTTCTCTGGAAACACCATATATTTT
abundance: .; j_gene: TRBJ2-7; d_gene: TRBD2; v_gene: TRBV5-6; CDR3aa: CASSLGTSIYEQYF; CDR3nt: TGTGCCAGCAGCCTGGGGACTAGTATCTACGAGCAGTACTTC
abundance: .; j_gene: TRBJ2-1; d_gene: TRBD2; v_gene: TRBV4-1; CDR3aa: CASSPTSGPTPNEQFF; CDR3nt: TGCGCCAGCAGCCCAACTAGCGGGCCTACCCCCAATGAGCAGTTCTTC
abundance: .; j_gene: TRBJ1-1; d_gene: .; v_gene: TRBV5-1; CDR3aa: CASSLVLGAGTEAFF; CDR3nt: TGCGCCAGCAGCTTGGTGTTGGGGGCTGGGACTGAAGCTTTCTTT
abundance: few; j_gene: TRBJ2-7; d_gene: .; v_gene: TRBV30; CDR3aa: CAWRTYIVENYEQYF; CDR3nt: TGTGCCTGGAGGACTTACATAGTTGAAAACTACGAGCAGTACTTC
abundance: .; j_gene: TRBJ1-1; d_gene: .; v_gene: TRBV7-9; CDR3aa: CASSYGGEDEAFF; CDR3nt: TGTGCCAGCAGCTACGGGGGGGAGGATGAAGCTTTCTTT
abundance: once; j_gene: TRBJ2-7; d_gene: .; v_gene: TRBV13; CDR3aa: CASSFSREPYEQYF; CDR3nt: TGTGCCAGCAGCTTTTCCAGGGAACCCTACGAGCAGTACTTC
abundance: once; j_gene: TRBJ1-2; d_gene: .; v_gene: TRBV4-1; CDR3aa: CASSHARADYGYTF; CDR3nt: TGCGCCAGCAGCCATGCCAGGGCGGACTATGGCTACACCTTC
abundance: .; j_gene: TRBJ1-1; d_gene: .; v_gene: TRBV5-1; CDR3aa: CASSLGRENTEAFF; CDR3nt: TGCGCCAGCAGCTTAGGACGGGAGAACACTGAAGCTTTCTTT
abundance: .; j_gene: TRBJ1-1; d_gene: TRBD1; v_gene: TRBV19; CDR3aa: CASSTRWDSQNTEAFF; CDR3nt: TGTGCCAGTAGTACGCGCTGGGACAGTCAGAACACTGAAGCTTTCTTT
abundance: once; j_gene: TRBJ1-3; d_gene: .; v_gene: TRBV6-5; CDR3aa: CASSPFRSGNTIYF; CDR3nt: TGTGCCAGCAGTCCCTTTCGCTCTGGAAACACCATATATTTT
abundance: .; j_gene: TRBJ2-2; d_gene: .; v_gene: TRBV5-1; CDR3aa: CASSYPGPGELFF; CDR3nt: TGCGCCAGCAGCTACCCTGGGCCCGGGGAGCTGTTTTTT
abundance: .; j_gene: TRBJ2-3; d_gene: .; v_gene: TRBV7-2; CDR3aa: CASSPYGADTQYF; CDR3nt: TGTGCCAGCAGCCCATATGGAGCAGATACGCAGTATTTT
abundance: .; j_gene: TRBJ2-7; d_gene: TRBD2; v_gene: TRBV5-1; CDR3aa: CASSLEVAGSYEQYF; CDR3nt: TGCGCCAGCAGCTTGGAGGTAGCGGGGAGCTACGAGCAGTACTTC
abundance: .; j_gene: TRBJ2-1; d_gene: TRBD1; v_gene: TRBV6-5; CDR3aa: CASSYSDRGYNEQFF; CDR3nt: TGTGCCAGCAGTTACAGTGACAGGGGCTACAATGAGCAGTTCTTC
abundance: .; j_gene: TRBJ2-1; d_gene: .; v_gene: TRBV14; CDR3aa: CASSLLEGIEQFF; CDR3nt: TGTGCCAGCAGCCTCCTTGAGGGCATAGAGCAGTTCTTC
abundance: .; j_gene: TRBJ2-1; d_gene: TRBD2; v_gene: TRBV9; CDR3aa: CASSVLAGRSYNEQFF; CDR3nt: TGTGCCAGCAGCGTCCTAGCGGGCCGCTCCTACAATGAGCAGTTCTTC
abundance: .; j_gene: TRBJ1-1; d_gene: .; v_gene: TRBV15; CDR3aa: CATSREPGVGTEAFF; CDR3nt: TGTGCCACCAGCAGAGAACCGGGGGTTGGCACTGAAGCTTTCTTT
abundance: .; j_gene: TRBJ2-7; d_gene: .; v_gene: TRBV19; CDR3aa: CASTRDSPSYEQYF; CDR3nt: TGTGCCAGTACTCGAGACAGTCCTTCCTACGAGCAGTACTTC
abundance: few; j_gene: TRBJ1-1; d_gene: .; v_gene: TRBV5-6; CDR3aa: CASSLRRVNTEAFF; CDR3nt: TGTGCCAGCAGCTTGCGACGGGTGAACACTGAAGCTTTCTTT
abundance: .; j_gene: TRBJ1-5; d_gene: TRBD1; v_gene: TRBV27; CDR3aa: CASSRDRGEQPQHF; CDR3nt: TGTGCCAGCAGTCGGGACAGGGGGGAACAGCCCCAGCATTTT
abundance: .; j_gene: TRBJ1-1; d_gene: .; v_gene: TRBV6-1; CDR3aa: CASSEGLLGGTEAFF; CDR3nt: TGTGCCAGCAGTGAGGGCCTTTTAGGGGGCACTGAAGCTTTCTTT
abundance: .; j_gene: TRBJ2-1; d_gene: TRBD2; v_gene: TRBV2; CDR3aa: CASSPTLVAGEQFF; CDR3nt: TGTGCCAGCAGTCCGACTTTAGTAGCGGGGGAGCAGTTCTTC
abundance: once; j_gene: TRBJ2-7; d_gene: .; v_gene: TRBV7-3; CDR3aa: CASSLGPSESSYEQYF; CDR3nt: TGTGCCAGCAGCTTAGGTCCATCGGAGAGCTCCTACGAGCAGTACTTC
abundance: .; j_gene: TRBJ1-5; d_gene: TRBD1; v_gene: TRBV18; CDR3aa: CASSPWTGSNQPQHF; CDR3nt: TGTGCCAGCTCACCATGGACAGGTAGCAATCAGCCCCAGCATTTT
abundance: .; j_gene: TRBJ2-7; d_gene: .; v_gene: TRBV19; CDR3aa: CASSTYSGLAYEQYF; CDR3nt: TGTGCCAGTAGTACCTACTCGGGACTTGCCTACGAGCAGTACTTC
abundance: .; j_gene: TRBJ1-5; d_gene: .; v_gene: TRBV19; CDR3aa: CASSIGNRMGAFNQPQHF; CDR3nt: TGTGCCAGTAGTATCGGTAATAGGATGGGGGCTTTCAATCAGCCCCAGCATTTT